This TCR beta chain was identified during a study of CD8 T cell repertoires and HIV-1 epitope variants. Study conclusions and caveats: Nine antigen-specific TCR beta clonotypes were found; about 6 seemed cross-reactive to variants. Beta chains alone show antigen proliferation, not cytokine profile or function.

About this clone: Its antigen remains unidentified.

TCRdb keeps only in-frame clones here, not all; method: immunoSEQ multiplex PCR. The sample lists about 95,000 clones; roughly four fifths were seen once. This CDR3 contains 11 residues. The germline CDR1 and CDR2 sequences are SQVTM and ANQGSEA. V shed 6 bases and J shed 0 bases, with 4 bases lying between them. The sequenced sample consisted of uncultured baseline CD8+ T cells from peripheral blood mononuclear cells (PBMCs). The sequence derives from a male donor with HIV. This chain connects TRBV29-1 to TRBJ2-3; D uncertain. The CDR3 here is CSVVSTDTQYF. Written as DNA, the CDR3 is TGCAGCGTGGTTAGCACAGATACGCAGTATTTT.